What follows describes a single T cell receptor beta chain. Sequenced by immunoSEQ multiplex PCR; TCRdb stores in-frame clones only, minus some. The sample has approximately 90,000 clones, more than 75% seen once. The CDR3 covers 17 residues. Per germline, CDR1 MNHEY and CDR2 SMNVEV (reference sequence). Trimming took off 4 bases at V and 0 bases at J, with 13 bases between the two ends. The sample is drawn from a study of identifying expanded T cells in peripheral blood. The V call is TRBV27, the J call TRBJ2-6; D not resolved. The TCR was taken from a person aged 18 to 75 in good health. Sequenced input: blood. The CDR3 DNA reads as TGTGCCAGCAGTTCCAGGTCTACCCTCTCTGGGGCCAACGTCCTGACTTTC. It codes for CASSSRSTLSGANVLTF.